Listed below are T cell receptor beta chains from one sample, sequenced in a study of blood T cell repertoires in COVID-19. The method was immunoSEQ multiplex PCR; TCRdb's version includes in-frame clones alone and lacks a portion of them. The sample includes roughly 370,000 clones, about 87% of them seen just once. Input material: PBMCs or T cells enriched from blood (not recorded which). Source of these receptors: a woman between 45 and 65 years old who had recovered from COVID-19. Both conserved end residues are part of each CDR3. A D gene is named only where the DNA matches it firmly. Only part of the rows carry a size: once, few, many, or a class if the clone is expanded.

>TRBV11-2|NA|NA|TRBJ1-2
CASSSIKQRNYGYTF
TGTGCCAGCAGCTCCATAAAACAGAGAAACTATGGCTACACCTTC
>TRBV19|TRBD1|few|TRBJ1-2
CASSPIQGAKGNYGYTF
TGTGCCAGTAGTCCGATACAGGGGGCGAAGGGGAACTATGGCTACACCTTC
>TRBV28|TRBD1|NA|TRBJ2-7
CASSRQGTSYEQYF
TGTGCCAGCAGTCGACAGGGTACGTCCTACGAGCAGTACTTC
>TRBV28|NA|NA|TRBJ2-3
CASTPWGGSSTDTQYF
TGTGCCAGCACCCCTTGGGGAGGAAGTTCCACAGATACGCAGTATTTT
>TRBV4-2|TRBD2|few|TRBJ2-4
CASSQGTSGGLAKNIQYF
TGTGCCAGCAGCCAAGGGACTAGCGGAGGACTAGCCAAAAACATTCAGTACTTC
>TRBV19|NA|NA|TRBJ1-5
CASSISTGFSSNQPQHF
TGTGCCAGTAGTATTTCAACAGGGTTTTCTAGCAATCAGCCCCAGCATTTT
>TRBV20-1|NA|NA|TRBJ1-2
CSARAGQGYTF
TGCAGTGCTAGAGCAGGGCAAGGCTACACCTTC
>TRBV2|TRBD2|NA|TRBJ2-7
CASRLAGATYEQYF
TGTGCCAGCCGGCTAGCGGGGGCGACCTACGAGCAGTACTTC
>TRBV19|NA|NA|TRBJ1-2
CASSKGQYSYPYGYTF
TGTGCCAGTAGTAAAGGACAGTACAGCTACCCCTATGGCTACACCTTC
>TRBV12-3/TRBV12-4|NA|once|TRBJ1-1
CASALQNTEAFF
TGTGCCAGCGCACTTCAGAACACTGAAGCTTTCTTT
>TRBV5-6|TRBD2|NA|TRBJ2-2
CASSLEGLSTGELFF
TGTGCCAGCAGCTTGGAGGGACTAAGCACCGGGGAGCTGTTTTTT
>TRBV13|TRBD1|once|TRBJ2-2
CASRRTGNPGELFF
TGTGCCAGCAGAAGGACAGGGAACCCCGGGGAGCTGTTTTTT
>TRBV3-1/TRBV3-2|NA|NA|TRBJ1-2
CASSQASGRGYTF
TGTGCCAGCAGCCAAGCCTCGGGGAGGGGCTACACCTTC
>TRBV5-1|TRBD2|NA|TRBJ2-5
CASTPTGEGTGTQYF
TGCGCCAGCACCCCGACGGGGGAGGGGACGGGGACCCAGTACTTC
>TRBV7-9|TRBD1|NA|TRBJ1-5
CASSLSGGSQPQHF
TGTGCCAGCAGCCTTTCAGGGGGCAGTCAGCCCCAGCATTTT
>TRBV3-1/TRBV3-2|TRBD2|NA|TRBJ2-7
CASSQRAGGNEQYF
TGTGCCAGCAGCCAGAGGGCGGGGGGCAACGAGCAGTACTTC
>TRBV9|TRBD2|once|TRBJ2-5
CASSPGGRETQYF
TGTGCCAGCAGCCCGGGGGGGCGGGAGACCCAGTACTTC